A few counts support the clone carrying this TCR delta chain. Its specificity is not known. These data belong to a study of Vδ1+ human thymocytes. Notes on the study in general: In the thymus, TRG and TRD repertoires looked highly polyclonal with Gaussian CDR3 lengths.

The CDR3 runs 22 residues. The germline gives CDR1 TSWWSYY, CDR2 QGS. The germline V and J ends were trimmed by 0 bases and 0 bases, with 29 bases remaining between them. Extracted RNA was reverse transcribed into cDNA. Pooled V-gene forward primers with one constant-region reverse primer generated the CDR3 amplicons by multiplex PCR. TCRdb called clones from the multiplex PCR reads again using CATT. The profile shows 45,000 to 75,000 delta-chain clones, around 16% of them singletons. The genes are TRDV1 and TRDJ1, with a weak D call TRDD2 (6 bases). Sequencing was carried out using Vdelta1+ gamma-delta thymocytes from the thymus. Subset in this sample: FACS-sorted CD3+ TCRalphabeta- TCRVdelta1+ TCRVdelta2- thymocytes. This TCR came from a girl under three years old who had congenital heart surgery. CDR3 sequence reads: CALGELPTFHWGKVGYTDKLIF. CDR3 DNA sequence: TGTGCTCTTGGGGAACTCCCCACCTTCCATTGGGGTAAGGTGGGGTACACCGATAAACTCATCTTT.